Listed below are T cell receptor beta chains from one sample, sequenced in a study of OX40 agonist ivuxolimab in advanced cancers. Here immunoSEQ multiplex PCR was the method, and the copy in TCRdb shows in-frame clones only, minus some. The sample includes 98,000 or so clones, 85% to 90% of them seen just once. This sample comprised CD4+ or CD8+ T cells sorted from blood, obtained in a trial of the OX40 agonist ivuxolimab. The origin of the receptors is an adult with an advanced solid tumor such as melanoma, head and neck, liver or kidney cancer. The CDR3 runs from the conserved cysteine through the conserved F or W. Fields, in order: CDR3 length, J gene, V gene, CDR3 protein.

length: 15
J: TRBJ2-2
V: TRBV7-2
CDR3: CASTPGVANTGELFF

length: 14
J: TRBJ2-3
V: TRBV6-4
CDR3: CASSSGGSADTQYF

length: 14
J: TRBJ1-6
V: TRBV5-1
CDR3: CASSLGADSSPLHF

length: 12
J: TRBJ1-1
V: TRBV18
CDR3: CASSPRDTEAFF

length: 15
J: TRBJ1-5
V: TRBV27
CDR3: CASSPGTGRNQPQHF

length: 13
J: TRBJ2-7
V: TRBV6-5
CDR3: CASSPPALTEQYF

length: 14
J: TRBJ2-2
V: TRBV7-1
CDR3: CASSMTTNTGELFF

length: 16
J: TRBJ1-3
V: TRBV5-1
CDR3: CASSLGDAVAGNTIYF

length: 11
J: TRBJ2-7
V: TRBV6-5
CDR3: CASSYRYEQYF

length: 15
J: TRBJ2-7
V: TRBV29-1
CDR3: CSVEDCSAAYYEQYF

length: 15
J: TRBJ2-3
V: TRBV11-2
CDR3: CASSWTSANGDTQYF

length: 13
J: TRBJ1-4
V: TRBV25-1
CDR3: CASRGAADEKLFF

length: 13
J: TRBJ2-2
V: TRBV6-5
CDR3: CASQIANTGELFF

length: 17
J: TRBJ1-4
V: TRBV7-2
CDR3: CASSLFLSGQPNEKLFF

length: 17
J: TRBJ2-7
V: TRBV18
CDR3: CASSPGTSGILTYEQYF

length: 12
J: TRBJ2-1
V: TRBV4-3
CDR3: CASSQESNEQFF

length: 16
J: TRBJ1-1
V: TRBV14
CDR3: CASSQDRPGLNTEAFF

length: 13
J: TRBJ1-2
V: TRBV11-2
CDR3: CASSLTSPDGYTF

length: 16
J: TRBJ2-2
V: TRBV7-3
CDR3: CASSLGGPFTTGELFF

length: 14
J: TRBJ1-2
V: TRBV7-9
CDR3: CASSLAALNYGYTF

length: 13
J: TRBJ2-7
V: TRBV2
CDR3: CASASRTGERGYF

length: 11
J: TRBJ2-1
V: TRBV29-1
CDR3: CSVAAGGEQFF

length: 13
J: TRBJ2-7
V: TRBV5-1
CDR3: CASSWDGGYEQYF

length: 13
J: TRBJ2-2
V: TRBV19
CDR3: CASSISGGGELFF